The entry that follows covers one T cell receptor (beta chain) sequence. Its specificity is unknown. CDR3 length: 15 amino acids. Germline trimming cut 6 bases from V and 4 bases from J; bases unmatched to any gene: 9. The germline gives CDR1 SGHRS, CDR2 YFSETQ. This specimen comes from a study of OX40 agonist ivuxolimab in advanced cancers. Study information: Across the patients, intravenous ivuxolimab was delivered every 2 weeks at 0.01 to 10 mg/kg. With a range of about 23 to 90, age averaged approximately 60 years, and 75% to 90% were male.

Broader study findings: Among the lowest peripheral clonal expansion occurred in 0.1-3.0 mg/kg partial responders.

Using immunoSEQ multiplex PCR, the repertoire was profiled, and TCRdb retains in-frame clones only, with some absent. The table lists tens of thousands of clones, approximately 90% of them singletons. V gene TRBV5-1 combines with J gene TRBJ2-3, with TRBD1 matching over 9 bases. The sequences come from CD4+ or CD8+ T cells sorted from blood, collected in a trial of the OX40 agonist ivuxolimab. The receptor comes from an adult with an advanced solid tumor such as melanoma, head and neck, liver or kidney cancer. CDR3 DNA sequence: TGCGCCAGCAAGGGGAGACAGGGGGGCGCAGATACGCAGTATTTT. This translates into CASKGRQGGADTQYF.